Listed here are 25 T cell receptor beta chains from one sample, sequenced in a study of vaccination effects on CD4 cells after COVID-19. Following 10 days of culture, CD4+ T cells were isolated. Participants were vaccinated with two doses of either the BNT162b2 or mRNA-1273 vaccine. No cognate antigen is known for these TCRs. Only in-frame clones appear in the TCRdb table, and some are missing; sequencing was by immunoSEQ multiplex PCR. This table has under 70,000 clones, 70% to 85% appearing once. The input for sequencing was CD4+ T cells from PBMCs cultured without peptide, taken after COVID-19 vaccination. The receptor set was obtained from a human donor who received a COVID-19 vaccine.

The chain recombines TRBV2 with TRBJ1-2; D might be TRBD1 (5 bases). V lost 6 bases, J lost 1 base, and 9 bases lay in between. Germline V CDR1 and CDR2: SNHLY, FYNNEI. The CDR3 contains 13 residues. The DNA for the CDR3 is TGTGCCAGCAGCCAGACAGTTAACTATGGCTACACCTTC. Its translation: CASSQTVNYGYTF.

This chain joins TRBV18 and TRBJ2-4; D is ambiguous. CDR1 and CDR2 (germline): KGHSH, LQKENI. Trimming left V 6 bases short and J 8 bases short, with 20 bases between. This CDR3 has 15 residues. The chain's CDR3 is CASSPSGPVAYIQYF. The CDR3 DNA sequence: TGTGCCAGCTCTCCCTCGGGCCCCGTGGCGTACATTCAGTACTTC.

The chain uses TRBV4-1 and TRBJ1-5; D gene uncertain. Between the trimmed V and J ends, which lost 1 base and 4 bases, there was a span of 11 bases. The V gene's germline CDR1 is MGHRA and CDR2 YSYEKL. The CDR3 is 15 amino acids. For the CDR3, the DNA is TGCGCCAGCAGCCAAGGGGTCGTCACTAATCAGCCCCAGCATTTT. Residues: CASSQGVVTNQPQHF.

The chain links TRBV20-1 to TRBJ2-7, with no clear D. This CDR3 is built from 10 residues. Germline CDR1 and CDR2: DFQATT and SNEGSKA (reference sequence). The CDR3 DNA reads as TGCAGTGCTAGATTGGGCGTCGTTGTCGTC. Translated, it gives CSARLGVVVV.

The J gene is TRBJ1-3, the V gene TRBV7-9; D not resolved. The germline CDR1 and CDR2 sequences are SEHNR and FQNEAQ (reference sequence). Trimming removed 3 bases at V and 2 bases at J, with 11 bases between. This CDR3 is built from 15 residues. This chain's CDR3 is CASSLTNTPGNTIYF. For the CDR3, the DNA is TGTGCCAGCAGCTTGACGAACACTCCTGGAAACACCATATATTTT.

The chain employs TRBV30 and TRBJ1-3; weak D call: TRBD1 (5 bases). This CDR3 spans 16 amino acids. Trimming took off 4 bases at V and 0 bases at J, with 16 bases between the two ends. Germline lookup yields CDR1 GTSNPN and CDR2 SVGIG (reference sequence). CDR3 sequence reads: CAWTPKDTYSGNTIYF. DNA for the CDR3: TGTGCCTGGACCCCTAAGGACACTTACTCTGGAAACACCATATATTTT.

The chain carries TRBV28 and TRBJ1-2; maybe TRBD1 (6 bases). The length of the CDR3 is 16 residues. Trimming left V 7 bases short and J 8 bases short, with 26 bases between. The germline V gene encodes CDR1 MDHEN and CDR2 SYDVKM. Written as DNA, the CDR3 is TGTGCCAGCATCTCGGGTTGGAGCAGGGGTCTGGGAGGCTACACCTTC. It translates to CASISGWSRGLGGYTF.

This chain links TRBV2 with TRBJ2-2, with D hard to call. The CDR3 spans 13 residues. From germline, CDR1 is SNHLY and CDR2 FYNNEI. Deletions cut 2 bases from V and 6 bases from J, with 7 bases between. The CDR3 sequence is CASSEKRAGELFF. The CDR3 nucleotides are TGTGCCAGCAGTGAAAAACGGGCCGGGGAGCTGTTTTTT.

This clone was recorded a few times. The chain has TRBV5-1 and TRBJ2-5; possibly TRBD1 for D (6 bases). The CDR3 loop spans 13 amino acids. Looked up from germline, CDR1 is SGHRS and CDR2 is YFSETQ. V gave up 2 bases and J gave up 2 bases, with 7 bases separating them. CDR3: CASSFRGQETQYF. Here the CDR3 DNA reads TGCGCCAGCAGCTTTAGGGGGCAAGAGACCCAGTACTTC.

This clone showed up just a few times. The CDR3 sequence is CASSLPYGGAANEQFF. In DNA form, the CDR3 reads TGCGCCAGCAGCTTGCCTTACGGGGGTGCGGCCAATGAGCAGTTCTTC. This sequence joins TRBV5-1 and TRBJ2-1, with D possibly matching TRBD2 (6 bases). The CDR3 has 16 residues. V was pared by 1 base and J by 6 bases, with 17 bases between. Germline CDR1 is SGHRS and CDR2 is YFSETQ.

This clone was counted a single time. This rearrangement joins TRBV3-1 (or the pseudogene TRBV3-2) to TRBJ1-1; no definite D call. The length of the CDR3 is 14 residues. Germline loops: CDR1 LGHDT, CDR2 YNNKEL (reference sequence). The germline V and J ends were trimmed by 2 bases and 4 bases, with 11 bases remaining between them. The CDR3, as DNA: TGTGCCAGCAGCCAATTTATGGGATTCACTGAAGCTTTCTTT. As protein: CASSQFMGFTEAFF.

The chain combines TRBV15 with TRBJ2-7; tentatively, D is TRBD1 or TRBD2 (5 bases each). The CDR3 sequence is 13 residues long. Germline assignment: CDR1 LNHNV and CDR2 YYDKDF (reference sequence). The V end lost 0 bases, the J end lost 5 bases, and 8 bases lay between the germline ends. Here the CDR3 DNA reads TGTGCCACCAGCAGAGATCAGGGAGACGAGCAGTACGTC. Translated, it gives CATSRDQGDEQYV.

The V and J genes are TRBV7-9 and TRBJ1-1, with D hard to call. This CDR3 has 14 amino acids. V gave up 0 bases and J gave up 0 bases, with 5 bases separating them. Germline CDR1 and CDR2: SEHNR and FQNEAQ (reference sequence). DNA for the CDR3: TGTGCCAGCAGCTTAGCGGAAATGAACACTGAAGCTTTCTTT. Translated, it gives CASSLAEMNTEAFF.

The rearrangement joins TRBV3-1 (or the pseudogene TRBV3-2) to TRBJ1-4; no reliable D call. V was clipped by 4 bases and J by 0 bases, with 9 bases between them. Germline assignment: CDR1 LGHDT and CDR2 YNNKEL (reference sequence). This CDR3 region has 15 residues. The chain's CDR3 is CASSRSAATNEKLFF. Written as DNA, the CDR3 is TGTGCCAGCAGCCGCTCAGCTGCAACTAATGAAAAACTGTTTTTT.

Written as DNA, the CDR3 is TGTGCCAGCAGCCAGGGCAGGGCTGGTCAAGAGACCCAGTACTTC. As protein: CASSQGRAGQETQYF. This chain uses TRBV7-8 with TRBJ2-5; D may be TRBD1 (5 bases). The germline gives CDR1 SGHVS, CDR2 FQNEAQ. This CDR3 is 15 amino acids long. Trimming stripped 5 bases from V and 2 bases from J, with 15 bases between.

The rearrangement uses TRBV6-5 and TRBJ1-2, with a tentative D call TRBD1 (6 bases). The CDR3 sequence is 13 residues long. Germline V lookup: CDR1 MNHEY, CDR2 SVGAGI. V lost 4 bases and J lost 7, with 13 bases in between. The CDR3 is CASSSAGESGYTF. The CDR3 coding sequence is TGTGCCAGCAGTTCGGCAGGGGAAAGTGGCTACACCTTC.

The V gene is TRBV6-5, the J gene TRBJ1-1; 7 positions agree with TRBD1. V lost 7 bases, J lost 1 base, and 9 bases stayed unmatched. This CDR3 is 15 amino acids long. CDR1 MNHEY and CDR2 SVGAGI come from the germline V gene. CDR3 in amino acids: CASKTGARGNTEAFF. DNA of the CDR3: TGTGCCAGCAAAACAGGGGCACGGGGGAACACTGAAGCTTTCTTT.

The chain combines TRBV2 with TRBJ1-3, with a possible D match to TRBD1 (5 bases). This CDR3 has 13 amino acids. The V gene's germline CDR1 is SNHLY and CDR2 FYNNEI. With 7 bases removed from V and 3 bases from J, the gap between germline ends came to 10 bases. The DNA for the CDR3 is TGTGCCAGCAAAGCCGGGGGTGGAAACACCATATATTTT. Residues: CASKAGGGNTIYF. Complete variable domain (other parts from reference TRBV2 and TRBJ1-3): EPEVTQTPSHQVTQMGQEVILRCVPISNHLYFYWYRQILGQKVEFLVSFYNNEISEKSEIFDDQFSVERPDGSNFTLKIRSTKLEDSAMYFCASKAGGGNTIYFGEGSWLTVV.

The chain recombines TRBV19 with TRBJ2-2, with D perhaps matching TRBD2 (5 bases). Germline V gene sequence: CDR1 LNHDA, CDR2 SQIVND (reference sequence). The CDR3 is 14 amino acids. V was pared by 0 bases and J by 5 bases, with 7 bases between. The CDR3 nucleotides read TGTGCCAGTAGTATAGATCGGGGAACCGGGGAGCTGTTTTTT. It yields the protein CASSIDRGTGELFF.

The J gene is TRBJ1-6, the V gene TRBV28; TRBD1 matches at 9 bases. Trimming took 6 bases from V and 7 from J; bases not matched to a gene: 10. The CDR3 runs 16 residues. Germline V gene data show CDR1 as MDHEN and CDR2 as SYDVKM. CDR3 sequence: CASSPAGDRANSPLHF. CDR3 sequence (DNA): TGTGCCAGCAGCCCGGCTGGGGACAGGGCAAATTCACCCCTCCACTTT.

The genes are TRBV15 and TRBJ1-2; D not resolved. V lost 3 bases, J lost 5 bases, and 10 bases lay in between. The CDR3 sequence is 13 residues long. The V gene's germline CDR1 is LNHNV and CDR2 YYDKDF (reference sequence). CDR3 protein: CATSRDGSYGYTF. The CDR3 coding sequence is TGTGCCACCAGCAGGGACGGATCTTATGGCTACACCTTC.

V is TRBV24-1 and J is TRBJ2-4; possible D gene TRBD1, 5 bases. The CDR3 has 15 residues. CDR1 is KGHDR and CDR2 is SFDVKD in the germline V gene. Trimming cost V 3 bases and J 9 bases, with 17 bases left between them. Written as DNA, the CDR3 is TGTGCCACCAGTGATCCGAGGACAAGTAAGGTCATTCAGTACTTC. It translates to CATSDPRTSKVIQYF.

V gene TRBV6-5 combines with J gene TRBJ1-1, with D perhaps matching TRBD1 (6 bases). Germline CDR1 reads MNHEY; CDR2 reads SVGAGI. V was trimmed by 0 bases and J by 5 bases, leaving 10 bases between them. The CDR3 spans 14 residues. The CDR3 sequence: CASSYSRGRTEAFF. CDR3 DNA: TGTGCCAGCAGTTACTCGAGGGGGAGGACTGAAGCTTTCTTT.

The chain is built from TRBV18 and TRBJ2-1; 7 bases agree with TRBD2. J lost 9 bases, V lost 6 bases, and 5 bases had no gene match. Germline CDR1 is KGHSH and CDR2 is LQKENI. The CDR3 loop spans 12 amino acids. CDR3 amino acids: CASSLREGEQFF. CDR3 DNA sequence: TGTGCCAGCTCCCTGAGGGAGGGTGAGCAGTTCTTC.

The gene calls are TRBV7-8 and TRBJ1-4; D might be TRBD1 (5 bases). The CDR3 contains 15 residues. Germline lookup yields CDR1 SGHVS and CDR2 FQNEAQ. Trimming pared 5 bases from V and 1 base from J, leaving 11 bases between. CDR3 bases: TGTGCCAGCAGCCCCACCAGGGTAACTAATGAAAAACTGTTTTTT. It translates to CASSPTRVTNEKLFF.